A selection of T cell receptor beta chains follows, all from one sample in a study of T cell responses to AZD1222 COVID-19 vaccine. The method was immunoSEQ multiplex PCR; TCRdb's version includes in-frame clones alone and lacks a portion of them. The repertoire holds 150,000 to 200,000 clones, with approximately 91% as singletons. The sample consisted of peripheral blood, taken on day 0 of AZD1222 vaccination. The receptors shown here come from an adult in good health. CDR3s include the opening cysteine and the closing phenylalanine or tryptophan. The D gene is left open where the match is weak. Rows may omit the clone size; those that give it use once, few, many or a size class.

CDR3 DNA	CDR3 protein	D gene	J gene	V gene	clone size
TGCAGCGTTGATACAGGGGTGACCTACGAGCAGTACTTC	CSVDTGVTYEQYF	TRBD1	TRBJ2-7	TRBV29-1	few
TGTGCCAGCAGCTTAGGTGGGACTAGGTCCGGGGAGCTGTTTTTT	CASSLGGTRSGELFF	TRBD2	TRBJ2-2	TRBV11-1	.
TGTGCCTACCAAGATGTGGGGAGGGATTCACCCCTCCACTTT	CAYQDVGRDSPLHF	.	TRBJ1-6	TRBV28	.
TGTGCCAGCAGCCCCGGCGCAGGCGGCGTAGGCTACGAGCAGTACTTC	CASSPGAGGVGYEQYF	.	TRBJ2-7	TRBV5-6	.
TGTGCCAGCAGCTATGGAGGAGGGGGCGACCCCTACGAGCAGTACTTC	CASSYGGGGDPYEQYF	.	TRBJ2-7	TRBV5-4	.
TGTGCCAGTAGTAGGGCAGGGCGTGACGAGCAGTACTTC	CASSRAGRDEQYF	.	TRBJ2-7	TRBV19	.
TGTGCCAGCAGTTCATTCGGGACAGAGAACACTGAAGCTTTCTTT	CASSSFGTENTEAFF	TRBD1	TRBJ1-1	TRBV28	.
TGTGCCAGCTCACCAGAGACAGGGGGCCCTTTCTCTGGAAACACCATATATTTT	CASSPETGGPFSGNTIYF	TRBD1	TRBJ1-3	TRBV18	.
TGTGCCACCAGCAGAGATACTTCAACAGATACGCAGTATTTT	CATSRDTSTDTQYF	.	TRBJ2-3	TRBV15	.
TGTGCCAGCAGTTGGCAGACTAATTCACCCCTCCACTTT	CASSWQTNSPLHF	.	TRBJ1-6	TRBV6-2/TRBV6-3	.
TGTGCCAGCAGCCGGACAAGCACTACCTCTGGAAACACCATATATTTT	CASSRTSTTSGNTIYF	.	TRBJ1-3	TRBV7-2	.
TGTGCCAGTAGAAAAATCCTCGGGACAGGGATCTATGAGCAGTTCTTC	CASRKILGTGIYEQFF	TRBD1	TRBJ2-1	TRBV19	.
TGTGCCAGCAGTTTTGGCAGGCCGGCTTTCTTT	CASSFGRPAFF	.	TRBJ1-1	TRBV28	.
TGTGCCAGCAGCCAAGAAGTAACGGGCGGCGCCCGGCTTAGCTCTGGAAACACCATATATTTT	CASSQEVTGGARLSSGNTIYF	.	TRBJ1-3	TRBV4-2	once
TGTGCCAGTAGCACCCTGACAGGCTTTAACACCATATATTTT	CASSTLTGFNTIYF	.	TRBJ1-3	TRBV19	.
TGCAGTGCTAGAGCCGGGGTGGACTACACCTTC	CSARAGVDYTF	.	TRBJ1-2	TRBV20-1	.
TGCGCCAGCAGCCAAGATCTTTTACCCGGGGGCGGTACTAATGAAAAACTGTTTTTT	CASSQDLLPGGGTNEKLFF	.	TRBJ1-4	TRBV4-3	.
TGTGCCAGCAGTTTATTCTGGGACAGGGGGGAGCTGTTTTTT	CASSLFWDRGELFF	TRBD1	TRBJ2-2	TRBV27	.
TGCGCCAGCAGCCTGCGGACAGGGGTGGATCAGCCCCAGCATTTT	CASSLRTGVDQPQHF	TRBD1	TRBJ1-5	TRBV4-3	once
TGTGCCAGCAGCCAAGGTGGGGGGCCCTACGAGCAGTACTTC	CASSQGGGPYEQYF	.	TRBJ2-7	TRBV4-2	.
TGTGCCAGCAGTGACACCGGGACAGGGGGTTGGGATGGCTACACCTTC	CASSDTGTGGWDGYTF	TRBD1	TRBJ1-2	TRBV6-4	.
TGTGCCACCAGCAGAGATCATCAAGTTAGCGAGCAGTACTTC	CATSRDHQVSEQYF	.	TRBJ2-7	TRBV15	.
TGTGCCAGCAGCTTATGGACAGGGACGAGTGCCTTTAATTATCAGCCCCAGCATTTT	CASSLWTGTSAFNYQPQHF	TRBD1	TRBJ1-5	TRBV7-3	.
TGTGCCAGTAGTATGTGGGGGCGCGCCGGGGAGCTGTTTTTT	CASSMWGRAGELFF	.	TRBJ2-2	TRBV19	.
TGTGCCAGCAGCTTACGACAGGGAAGGGCGTACGAGCAGTACTTC	CASSLRQGRAYEQYF	TRBD1	TRBJ2-7	TRBV11-2	.
TGTGCCAGCAGCTTAGCGGGAAAAGGGGCGGGCGCGGGCACTGAAGCTTTCTTT	CASSLAGKGAGAGTEAFF	.	TRBJ1-1	TRBV7-2	.
TGTGCCAGTAGTATAGGCCTCCCACCTGGGGCCAACGTCCTGACTTTC	CASSIGLPPGANVLTF	.	TRBJ2-6	TRBV19	once
TGTGCCAGCAGTGTCCGGGAGAACACTGAAGCTTTCTTT	CASSVRENTEAFF	.	TRBJ1-1	TRBV2	.
TGTGCCACCAGTGATTGGACAGGGGGCGAAATCTATGGCTACACCTTC	CATSDWTGGEIYGYTF	TRBD1	TRBJ1-2	TRBV24-1	.
TGTGCCTCCACCACAGGTAACACCGGGGAGCTGTTTTTT	CASTTGNTGELFF	.	TRBJ2-2	TRBV6-4	.
TGCGCCAGCAGTGACGCGGGGGGCCCGGATGAAAAACTGTTTTTT	CASSDAGGPDEKLFF	.	TRBJ1-4	TRBV10-1	.
TGCGCCAGCAGCCAAGATACGGGACCTAGCGCTTCCTACTTC	CASSQDTGPSASYF	.	TRBJ2-5	TRBV4-3	.
TGTGCCAGCAGCGCCGGTCCGGTCGGGAACACTGAAGCTTTCTTT	CASSAGPVGNTEAFF	.	TRBJ1-1	TRBV9	.
TGTGCCAGCAGTCCGGAGGGACTCCGCAATCAGCCCCAGCATTTT	CASSPEGLRNQPQHF	.	TRBJ1-5	TRBV6-5	.
TGTGCCAGCAGCTCGCGGACAGCTAGCACAGATACGCAGTATTTT	CASSSRTASTDTQYF	.	TRBJ2-3	TRBV7-3	.
TGTGCCAGTAGAGGCGTGTTTTCTGAAGCTTTCTTT	CASRGVFSEAFF	.	TRBJ1-1	TRBV19	.
TGTGCCAGCAAGGTGGGGGCAGGAGGCTACACCTTC	CASKVGAGGYTF	.	TRBJ1-2	TRBV28	.
TGTGCCTGGAATAAGGGACGCGAGGGTCATGGCTACACCTTC	CAWNKGREGHGYTF	.	TRBJ1-2	TRBV30	.
TGCGCCTCCCATTCTCAGGGGGGATACGAGCAGTACTTC	CASHSQGGYEQYF	.	TRBJ2-7	TRBV10-2	.
TGTGCCACCAGCGGGCCGGACAGGGCGGGCTCCACTGAAGCTTTCTTT	CATSGPDRAGSTEAFF	TRBD1	TRBJ1-1	TRBV15	.
TGCAGCGGAACCGGGGCTAGCGGCCAAGAGACCCAGTACTTC	CSGTGASGQETQYF	TRBD2	TRBJ2-5	TRBV29-1	once
TGTGCCAGCAGTACCGGACAGGGGGGACAGCCCCAGCATTTT	CASSTGQGGQPQHF	TRBD1	TRBJ1-5	TRBV6-2/TRBV6-3	.
TGCGCCAGCAGCCAACCAAGGTCAGGGGCGCCTGAAGCTTTCTTT	CASSQPRSGAPEAFF	.	TRBJ1-1	TRBV4-1	.
TGTGCCAGTAGAAGGGAGGGGCATGCCTCTCACTACGAGCAGTACTTC	CASRREGHASHYEQYF	TRBD2	TRBJ2-7	TRBV19	.
TGTGCCAGCAGCTTGGGACGAGGCCCCGGGGAGCTGTTTTTT	CASSLGRGPGELFF	.	TRBJ2-2	TRBV7-3	.
TGCGCCAGCAGCTTGGAAGGGGGTTGGACCGGGGAGCTGTTTTTT	CASSLEGGWTGELFF	.	TRBJ2-2	TRBV5-1	.
TGTGCCAGCAGCCAAGAGCACCTCTATGGCTACACCTTC	CASSQEHLYGYTF	.	TRBJ1-2	TRBV3-1/TRBV3-2	once
TGTGCCAGCAGTGACTCGGGACAGCCCGCCTGGGAGACCCAGTACTTC	CASSDSGQPAWETQYF	TRBD1	TRBJ2-5	TRBV25-1	.